This is a list of T cell receptor beta chains from one sample in a study of T cells expressing NK-cell markers. TCRdb re-called the 5' RACE reads; every CDR3 protein appears as one record, without DNA. This repertoire includes 400,000 to 450,000 distinct CDR3 sequences. Material: blood T cells: a sorted CD56 or NKG2C T cell subset, CD4+ or CD8+ T cells, or bulk PBMC T cells (not recorded which). The receptors come from a woman between 18 and 75 years old in good health. The CDR3 runs from the conserved cysteine through the conserved F or W.

J,V,CDR3
TRBJ1-1,TRBV13,CASSLTGTGGVTEAFF
TRBJ1-1,TRBV7-3,CASSFIGRGSEAFF
TRBJ2-1,TRBV3-1,CASSQDPSGGINEQFF
TRBJ2-7,TRBV12-3/TRBV12-4,CASRKSGTGGVYEQYF
TRBJ1-1,TRBV20-1,CSARDSVTEAFF
TRBJ2-7,TRBV5-5,CASSSSGYEQYF
TRBJ2-5,TRBV3-1,CASNGLEGRETQYF
TRBJ2-3,TRBV7-8,CASSATVSTDTQYF
TRBJ2-3,TRBV7-3,CASSRDRTSTDTQYF
TRBJ2-1,TRBV21-1,CASGSGRAHNEQFF
TRBJ2-1,TRBV24-1,CATSDSGQYNEQFF
TRBJ2-5,TRBV6-5,CASSYSSRDGQETQYF
TRBJ1-5,TRBV5-4,CASSSDTTQPQHF
TRBJ1-4,TRBV18,CASSPGLTNEKLFF
TRBJ1-5,TRBV12-3/TRBV12-4,CASSLATDAYSNQPQHF
TRBJ2-7,TRBV5-6,CASSWGDGLYEQYF
TRBJ2-6,TRBV5-1,CASNQGDSGANVLTF
TRBJ2-2,TRBV7-9,CASRGLAGGTGELFF
TRBJ2-5,TRBV9,CASSGRTGTEQETQYF
TRBJ1-1,TRBV5-5,CASSLADGGEAFF
TRBJ1-3,TRBV11-2,CASSSLTGGISGNTIYF
TRBJ2-1,TRBV30,CAWRSRTSYNEQFF
TRBJ1-2,TRBV7-2,CASNPKGPGRVRYTF
TRBJ2-3,TRBV12-3/TRBV12-4,CASTGPRRDTQYF
TRBJ2-1,TRBV9,CASGTEVYNEQFF
TRBJ2-7,TRBV20-1,CSAPRSGLASYEQYF
TRBJ2-7,TRBV10-3,CAISETSVELREQYF
TRBJ2-3,TRBV5-1,CASSLGGPYTDTQYF
TRBJ2-2,TRBV11-2,CASSLDRASGSPNTGELFF
TRBJ2-7,TRBV7-6,CASSLGPGDEQYF
TRBJ2-3,TRBV18,CASSPPLGADTQYF
TRBJ1-5,TRBV12-3/TRBV12-4,CASSNPGGNQPQHF
TRBJ1-4,TRBV28,CASSSTGGDLFF
TRBJ2-5,TRBV7-2,CASSGRRGPLETQYF
TRBJ2-1,TRBV27,CASSPRPLIGNEQFF
TRBJ2-7,TRBV7-9,CASSLLTGSSYEQYF
TRBJ1-5,TRBV30,CAWNKGALSQPQHF
TRBJ2-5,TRBV7-6,CASSLEEGHQETQYF
TRBJ1-6,TRBV4-1,CASSPYRDSDNSPLHF
TRBJ2-5,TRBV20-1,CSAIPAGGFGTQYF
TRBJ2-2,TRBV6-2/TRBV6-3,CASSYFGTTQGELFF
TRBJ2-1,TRBV6-2/TRBV6-3,CASSYHGFQRESSYNEQFF
TRBJ2-7,TRBV7-8,CASSLVGGSRREQYF
TRBJ2-1,TRBV20-1,CSAPPPGLAGSDEQFF
TRBJ2-2,TRBV12-3/TRBV12-4,CANRGAWGTGELFF
TRBJ1-2,TRBV7-9,CASSPQGALNYGYTF
TRBJ1-1,TRBV15,CATIDSGTAEAFF
TRBJ2-7,TRBV29-1,CSVFRQGAMSEQYF
TRBJ2-1,TRBV21-1,CASSKVDRAHEQFF
TRBJ2-1,TRBV29-1,CSVIRLAGGSGNEQFF
TRBJ2-7,TRBV5-4,CASSPGTIHAGDEQYF
TRBJ1-4,TRBV20-1,CSARETEEKLFF
TRBJ1-5,TRBV4-1,CASSQDRGKEPQHF
TRBJ2-5,TRBV10-3,CATKPGLAGETQYF
TRBJ1-2,TRBV6-1,CASTKGAFNYGYTF
TRBJ2-1,TRBV7-9,CASIPGDGSYNEQFF
TRBJ1-2,TRBV29-1,CSAVSPGDNYGYTF
TRBJ1-4,TRBV7-2,CASSLDRANEKLFF